This T cell receptor beta chain was sequenced in a study of beta chain features in type 1 diabetes. Study findings and constraints: A moderate, significant TCRB CDR3 shortening appeared in type 1 diabetes across four CD4+ subsets.

Reverse transcription of all isolated RNA meant that expressed TCRB transcripts were sequenced. Clones were sequenced by immunoSEQ multiplex PCR, and TCRdb holds only the in-frame ones, with some missing. This repertoire shows about 650,000 clones, around 12% found once; its top ten account for 0.09% to 0.15%. This clone was recorded a few times. As yet, its antigen is unknown. The CDR3 is 14 residues long. CDR1 KGHSH and CDR2 LQKENI come from the germline V gene. J gave up 2 bases and V 5 bases, and 6 bases lay outside the gene matches. This TCR was recovered from a man aged 25 to 45 with type 1 diabetes. Material for sequencing was naive CD4+ T cells from blood. This chain joins TRBV18 and TRBJ2-7, with 7 bases lining up with TRBD1. Here the CDR3 reads CASSSRTGAYEQYF. CDR3 in DNA: TGTGCCAGCTCATCTCGGACAGGAGCCTACGAGCAGTACTTC.